This T cell receptor beta chain stems from a study of response to subunit inactivated influenza vaccine. Broader study findings: Authors suggested each seasonal flu vaccination may recruit only limited numbers of new T cells.

In regard to this clonotype: Its antigen is unknown.

The V end was cut by 5 bases, the J end by 3 bases, with 11 bases between. The CDR3 is 12 residues long. Germline V lookup: CDR1 SQVTM, CDR2 ANQGSEA. From the RT-PCR reads, TCRdb called clonotypes with MiXCR, one entry per CDR3 protein. The sample consists of about half a million distinct CDR3 sequences, approximately 11% of them appearing once. This clonotype originated in a man aged 50-60 years who received an inactivated influenza vaccine. Specimen: PBMCs from blood, collected about 6 weeks after vaccination. The chain recombines TRBV29-1 with TRBJ2-7, with unresolved D. The CDR3 nucleotides read TGCAGCGTTCGTACCGGACGCTACGAGCAGTACTTC. Translation: CSVRTGRYEQYF.